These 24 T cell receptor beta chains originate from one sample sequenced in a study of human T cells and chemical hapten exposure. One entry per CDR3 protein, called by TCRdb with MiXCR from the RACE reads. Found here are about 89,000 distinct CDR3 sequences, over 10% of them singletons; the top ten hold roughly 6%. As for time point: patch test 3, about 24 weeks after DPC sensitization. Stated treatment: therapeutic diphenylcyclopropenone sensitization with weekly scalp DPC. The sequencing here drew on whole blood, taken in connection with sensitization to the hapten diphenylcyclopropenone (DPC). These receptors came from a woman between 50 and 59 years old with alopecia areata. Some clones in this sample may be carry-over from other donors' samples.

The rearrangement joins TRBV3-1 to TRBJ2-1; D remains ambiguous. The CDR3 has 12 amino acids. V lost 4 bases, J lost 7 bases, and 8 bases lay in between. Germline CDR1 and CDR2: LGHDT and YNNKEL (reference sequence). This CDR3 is CASSPIGNEQFF. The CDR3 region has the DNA TGTGCCAGCAGCCCTATTGGGAATGAGCAGTTCTTC.

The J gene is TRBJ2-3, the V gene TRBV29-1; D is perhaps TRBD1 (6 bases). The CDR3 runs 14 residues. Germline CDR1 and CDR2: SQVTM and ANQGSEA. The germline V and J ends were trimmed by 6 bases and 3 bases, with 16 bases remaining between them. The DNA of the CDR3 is TGCAGCGTGGGGGCCGGAGCGTTGACAGATACGCAGTATTTT. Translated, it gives CSVGAGALTDTQYF.

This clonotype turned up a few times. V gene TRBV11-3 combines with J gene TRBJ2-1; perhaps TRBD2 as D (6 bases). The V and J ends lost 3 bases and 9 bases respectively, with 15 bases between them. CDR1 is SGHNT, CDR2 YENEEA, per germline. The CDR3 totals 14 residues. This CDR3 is CASSLGPVGSEQFF. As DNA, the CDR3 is TGTGCCAGCAGCTTGGGTCCCGTCGGGAGTGAGCAGTTCTTC.

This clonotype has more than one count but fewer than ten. The CDR3 DNA is TGTGCCTGGAGTGAGCGCCAGCTCTCTGGAAACACCATATATTTT. Its protein product is CAWSERQLSGNTIYF. This chain joins TRBV30 and TRBJ1-3, with unresolved D. With 1 base removed from V and 0 bases from J, the gap between germline ends came to 10 bases. CDR1 is GTSNPN and CDR2 is SVGIG in the germline V gene (reference sequence). This CDR3 contains 15 residues.

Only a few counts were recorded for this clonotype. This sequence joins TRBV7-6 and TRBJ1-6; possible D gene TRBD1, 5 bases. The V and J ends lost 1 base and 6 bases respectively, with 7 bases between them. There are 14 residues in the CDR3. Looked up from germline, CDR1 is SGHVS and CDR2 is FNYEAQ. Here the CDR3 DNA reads TGTGCCAGCAGCTTAGGACAGAGTAATTCACCCCTCCACTTT. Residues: CASSLGQSNSPLHF.

CDR3 bases: TGCAGTGCTAGTGATCTCCGGGGTGCGGACTATGGCTACACCTTC. Translating gives CSASDLRGADYGYTF. V usage is TRBV20-1 and J usage is TRBJ1-2; no clear D gene. Trimming stripped 3 bases from V and 3 bases from J, with 17 bases between. This CDR3 spans 15 amino acids. Germline lookup yields CDR1 DFQATT and CDR2 SNEGSKA (reference sequence).

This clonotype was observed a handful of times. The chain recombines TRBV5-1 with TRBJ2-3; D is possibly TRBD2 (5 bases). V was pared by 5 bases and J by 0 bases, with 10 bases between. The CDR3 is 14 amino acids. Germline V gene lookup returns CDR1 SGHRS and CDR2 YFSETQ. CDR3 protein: CASSRETSTDTQYF. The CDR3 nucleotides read TGCGCCAGCAGTAGGGAGACGAGCACAGATACGCAGTATTTT.

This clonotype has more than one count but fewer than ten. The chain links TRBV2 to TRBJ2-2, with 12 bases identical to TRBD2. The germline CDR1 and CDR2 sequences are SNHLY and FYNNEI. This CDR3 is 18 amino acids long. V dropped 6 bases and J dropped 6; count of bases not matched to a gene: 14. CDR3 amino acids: CASRLLAGGVVASGELFF. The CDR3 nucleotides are TGTGCCAGCAGATTACTAGCGGGAGGAGTCGTTGCGTCCGGGGAGCTGTTTTTT.

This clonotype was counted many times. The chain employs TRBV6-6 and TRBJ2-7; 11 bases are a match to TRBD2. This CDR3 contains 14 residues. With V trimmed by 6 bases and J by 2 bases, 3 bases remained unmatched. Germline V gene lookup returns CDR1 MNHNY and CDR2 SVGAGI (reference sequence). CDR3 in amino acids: CASRDSGRAYEQYF. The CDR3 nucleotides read TGTGCCAGCAGAGATAGCGGGAGGGCCTACGAGCAGTACTTC.

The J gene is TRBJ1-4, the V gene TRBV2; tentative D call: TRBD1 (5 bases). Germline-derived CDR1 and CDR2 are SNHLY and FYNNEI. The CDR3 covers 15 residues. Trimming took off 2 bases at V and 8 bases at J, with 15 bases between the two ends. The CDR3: CASSEQGRGGEKLFF. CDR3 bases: TGTGCCAGCAGTGAACAGGGTAGAGGCGGCGAAAAACTGTTTTTT.

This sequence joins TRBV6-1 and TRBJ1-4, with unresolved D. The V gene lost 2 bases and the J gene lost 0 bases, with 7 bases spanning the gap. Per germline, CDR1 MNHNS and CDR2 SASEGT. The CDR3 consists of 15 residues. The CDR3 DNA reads TGTGCCAGCAGTGAACTTCTCGCAACTAATGAAAAACTGTTTTTT. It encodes CASSELLATNEKLFF.

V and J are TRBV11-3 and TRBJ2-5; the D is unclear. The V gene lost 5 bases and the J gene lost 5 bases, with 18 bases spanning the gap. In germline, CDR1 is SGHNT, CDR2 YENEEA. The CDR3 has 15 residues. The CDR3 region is CASSPGDGDPETQYF. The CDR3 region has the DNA TGTGCCAGCAGCCCTGGAGATGGGGATCCGGAGACCCAGTACTTC.

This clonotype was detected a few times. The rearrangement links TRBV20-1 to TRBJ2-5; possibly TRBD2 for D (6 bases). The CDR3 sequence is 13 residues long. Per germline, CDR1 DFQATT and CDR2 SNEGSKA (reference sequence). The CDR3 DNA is TGCAGCCTATCTAGCGCCTTCCAAGAGACCCAGTACTTC. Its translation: CSLSSAFQETQYF.

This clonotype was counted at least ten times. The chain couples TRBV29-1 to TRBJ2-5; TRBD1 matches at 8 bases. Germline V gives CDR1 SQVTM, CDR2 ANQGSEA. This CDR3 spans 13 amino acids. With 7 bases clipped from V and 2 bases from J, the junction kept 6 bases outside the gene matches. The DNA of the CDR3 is TGCAGCGGCGGACAGGGTGGACAAGAGACCCAGTACTTC. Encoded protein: CSGGQGGQETQYF.

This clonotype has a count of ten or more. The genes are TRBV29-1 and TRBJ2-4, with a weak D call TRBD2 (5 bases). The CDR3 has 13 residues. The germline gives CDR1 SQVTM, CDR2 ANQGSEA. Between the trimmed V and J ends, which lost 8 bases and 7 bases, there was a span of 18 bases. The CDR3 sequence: CSTVEGAYNIQYF. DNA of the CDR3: TGCAGCACGGTTGAGGGTGCCTACAACATTCAGTACTTC.

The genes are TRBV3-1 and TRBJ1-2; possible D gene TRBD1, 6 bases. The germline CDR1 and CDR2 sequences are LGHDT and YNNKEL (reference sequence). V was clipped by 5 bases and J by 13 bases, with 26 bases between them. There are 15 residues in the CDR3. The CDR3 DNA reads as TGTGCCAGCAGCAACCGGGGGGGCTTTTCTATTTCGCGCACCTTC. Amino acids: CASSNRGGFSISRTF.

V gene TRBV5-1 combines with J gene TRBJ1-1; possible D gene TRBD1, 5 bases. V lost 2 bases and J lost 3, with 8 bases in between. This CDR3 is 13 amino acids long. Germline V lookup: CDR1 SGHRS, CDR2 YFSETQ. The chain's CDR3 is CASSLFRDTEAFF. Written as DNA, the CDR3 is TGCGCCAGCAGCTTATTCAGGGACACTGAAGCTTTCTTT.

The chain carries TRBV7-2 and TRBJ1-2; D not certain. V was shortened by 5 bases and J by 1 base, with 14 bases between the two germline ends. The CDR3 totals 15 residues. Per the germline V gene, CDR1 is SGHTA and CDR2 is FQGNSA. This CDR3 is CASSPRNDLNYGYTF. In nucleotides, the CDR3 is TGTGCCAGCAGCCCAAGGAACGATCTTAACTATGGCTACACCTTC. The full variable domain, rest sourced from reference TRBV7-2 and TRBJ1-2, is GAGVSQSPSNKVTEKGKDVELRCDPISGHTALYWYRQSLGQGLEFLIYFQGNSAPDKSGLPSDRFSAERTGGSVSTLTIQRTQQEDSAVYLCASSPRNDLNYGYTFGSGTRLTVV.

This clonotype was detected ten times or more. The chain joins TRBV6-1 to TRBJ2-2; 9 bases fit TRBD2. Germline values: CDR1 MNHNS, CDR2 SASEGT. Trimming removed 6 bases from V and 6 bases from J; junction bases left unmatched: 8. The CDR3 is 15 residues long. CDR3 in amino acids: CASRLAGVGAGELFF. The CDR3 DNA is TGTGCCAGCAGATTAGCGGGAGTCGGGGCCGGGGAGCTGTTTTTT.

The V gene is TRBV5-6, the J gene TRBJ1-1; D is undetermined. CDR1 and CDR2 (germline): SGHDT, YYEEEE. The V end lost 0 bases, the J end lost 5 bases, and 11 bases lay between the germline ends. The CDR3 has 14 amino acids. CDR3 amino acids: CASSLVGRSTEAFF. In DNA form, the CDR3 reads TGTGCCAGCAGCTTGGTTGGAAGGTCAACTGAAGCTTTCTTT. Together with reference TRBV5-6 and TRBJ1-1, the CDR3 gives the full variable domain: DAGVTQSPTHLIKTRGQQVTLRCSPKSGHDTVSWYQQALGQGPQFIFQYYEEEERQRGNFPDRFSGHQFPNYSSELNVNALLLGDSALYLCASSLVGRSTEAFFGQGTRLTVV.

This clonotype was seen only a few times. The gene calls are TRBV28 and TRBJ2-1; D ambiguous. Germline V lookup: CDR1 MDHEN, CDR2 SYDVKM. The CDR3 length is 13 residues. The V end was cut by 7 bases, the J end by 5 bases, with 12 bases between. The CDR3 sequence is CASTGAAHNEQFF. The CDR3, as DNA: TGTGCCAGCACCGGCGCTGCGCACAATGAGCAGTTCTTC.

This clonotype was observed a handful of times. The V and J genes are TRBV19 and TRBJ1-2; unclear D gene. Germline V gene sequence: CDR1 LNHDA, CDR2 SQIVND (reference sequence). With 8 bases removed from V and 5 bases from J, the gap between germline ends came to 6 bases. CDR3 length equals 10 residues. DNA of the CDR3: TGTGCCAGTTCGGGATATGGCTACACCTTC. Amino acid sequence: CASSGYGYTF.

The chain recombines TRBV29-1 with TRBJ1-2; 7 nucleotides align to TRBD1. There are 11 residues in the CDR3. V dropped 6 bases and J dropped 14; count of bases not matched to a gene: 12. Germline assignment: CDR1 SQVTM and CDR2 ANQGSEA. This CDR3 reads CSVEGAAERTF. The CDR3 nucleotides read TGCAGCGTCGAGGGGGCCGCCGAACGGACCTTC.

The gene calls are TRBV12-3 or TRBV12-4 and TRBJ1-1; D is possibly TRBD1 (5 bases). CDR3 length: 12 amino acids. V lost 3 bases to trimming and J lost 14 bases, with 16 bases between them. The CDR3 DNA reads TGTGCCAGCAGTTTCATAGGGGCACGATCCTTCTTT. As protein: CASSFIGARSFF.